These 7 T cell receptor beta chains share one sample of origin, sequenced in a study of CD8+ T cells in alopecia areata. Reverse transcribed after extraction, RNA yielded cDNA as the sequencing template. TCRdb keeps only in-frame clones here, not all; method: immunoSEQ multiplex PCR. The sample shows about 270,000 clones, roughly 60% of them seen only once. Treatment of the sample: oral pan-JAK inhibitor, 5-10 mg twice daily. The sequenced sample was CD4+ T cells sorted from blood, obtained around week 54, from a patient treated with tofacitinib. The receptors here all came from a human donor with alopecia areata.

The CDR3, as DNA: TGTGCCAGCACCGCGTTAGGTAGCGGGGGATACAATGAGCAGTTCTTC. Residues: CASTALGSGGYNEQFF. This chain connects TRBV9 to TRBJ2-1; 9 bases align to TRBD2. The V and J ends lost 6 bases and 4 bases, in that order; junction bases with no gene match: 11. Germline CDR1 SGDLS, CDR2 YYNGEE. CDR3 length: 16 residues.

The J gene is TRBJ2-1, the V gene TRBV7-8; the match to TRBD2 covers 7 bases. Per germline, CDR1 SGHVS and CDR2 FQNEAQ. The CDR3 spans 16 residues. After removal of 0 bases from V and 0 bases from J, the junction contained 2 bases not matched to a gene. CDR3 residues: CASSLASSGSYNEQFF. The DNA for the CDR3 is TGTGCCAGCAGCTTAGCATCTAGCGGCTCCTACAATGAGCAGTTCTTC.

This chain uses TRBV4-3 with TRBJ2-1, with D unresolved. Germline V gene sequence: CDR1 LGHNA, CDR2 YSLEER. V was pared by 4 bases and J by 1 base, with 11 bases between. This CDR3 is 15 amino acids long. Here the CDR3 reads CASSRAPGSYNEQFF. CDR3 DNA: TGCGCCAGCAGCCGGGCCCCAGGATCCTACAATGAGCAGTTCTTC.

V is TRBV4-2 and J is TRBJ1-6, with D possibly being TRBD1 (6 bases). V was cut by 0 bases and J by 9 bases, with 21 bases left in between. The CDR3 is made up of 18 amino acids. CDR1 and CDR2 from the germline V gene are LGHNA and YNFKEQ. The CDR3 protein is CASSQDGYRQDQASPLHF. In DNA form, the CDR3 reads TGTGCCAGCAGCCAAGATGGGTACCGACAGGATCAAGCTTCACCCCTCCACTTT.

This clone has more than one count but fewer than ten. The chain uses TRBV2 and TRBJ2-4; the D gene is possibly TRBD2 (6 bases). The CDR3 loop spans 13 amino acids. With 4 bases removed from V and 9 bases from J, the gap between germline ends came to 13 bases. Looked up from germline, CDR1 is SNHLY and CDR2 is FYNNEI. The CDR3 loop is CASSGGEEGIQYF. The CDR3 DNA sequence: TGTGCCAGCAGTGGCGGGGAGGAGGGCATTCAGTACTTC.

The chain links TRBV29-1 to TRBJ1-4; no reliable D call. The length of the CDR3 is 12 residues. V lost 7 bases, J lost 0 bases, and 6 bases lay in between. Germline CDR1 reads SQVTM; CDR2 reads ANQGSEA. CDR3 amino acids: CSGKATNEKLFF. The CDR3 region has the DNA TGCAGCGGAAAAGCAACTAATGAAAAACTGTTTTTT.

J is TRBJ2-3 and V is TRBV5-1, with 9 bases matching TRBD2. Germline V gene sequence: CDR1 SGHRS, CDR2 YFSETQ. There are 15 residues in the CDR3. With 3 bases clipped from V and 4 bases from J, the junction kept 6 bases outside the gene matches. The DNA for the CDR3 is TGCGCCAGCAGCTCTAGCGGGGATGAGGCAGATACGCAGTATTTT. Translating gives CASSSSGDEADTQYF.